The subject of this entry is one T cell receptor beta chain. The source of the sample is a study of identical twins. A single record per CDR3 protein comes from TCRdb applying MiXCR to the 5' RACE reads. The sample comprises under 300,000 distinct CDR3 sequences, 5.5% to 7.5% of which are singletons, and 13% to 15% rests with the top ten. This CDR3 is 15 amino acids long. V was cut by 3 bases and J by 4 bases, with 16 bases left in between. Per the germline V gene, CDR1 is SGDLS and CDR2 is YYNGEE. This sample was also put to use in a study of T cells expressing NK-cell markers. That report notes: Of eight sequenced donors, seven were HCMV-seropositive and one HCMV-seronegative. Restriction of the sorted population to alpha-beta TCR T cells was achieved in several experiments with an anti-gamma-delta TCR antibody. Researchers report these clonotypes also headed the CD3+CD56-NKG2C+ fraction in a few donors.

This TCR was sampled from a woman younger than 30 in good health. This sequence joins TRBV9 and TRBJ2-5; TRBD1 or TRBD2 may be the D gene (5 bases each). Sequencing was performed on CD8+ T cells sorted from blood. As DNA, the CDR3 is TGTGCCAGCAGCGCGGGACGTATCTTCCCAGAGACCCAGTACTTC. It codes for CASSAGRIFPETQYF.